This TCR beta chain was recovered during a study of T cells in Graves' hyperthyroidism and ophthalmopathy. The authors obtained PBMCs from more than 8 ml of fresh peripheral blood. Amplified TCR beta CDR3 regions derived from RNA transcripts. First-round RT-PCR with HTBI primers amplified the TCR CDR3 region. TCRdb recomputed calls from the multiplex PCR reads with MiXCR, one row per CDR3 protein. Among a few hundred thousand distinct CDR3 sequences listed, over 20% were seen once. The CDR3 totals 15 residues. Trimming took off 3 bases at V and 0 bases at J, with 13 bases between the two ends. Germline loops: CDR1 SGDLS, CDR2 YYNGEE. This clonotype has ten or more counts.

The receptor's source is a woman aged 45 to 65 with Graves' hyperthyroidism. Specimen: blood. The chain uses TRBV9 and TRBJ2-7; the D gene is possibly TRBD1 (6 bases). As DNA, the CDR3 is TGTGCCAGCAGCGATTCCCCGGGACACTCCTACGAGCAGTACTTC. Amino acids: CASSDSPGHSYEQYF. The whole variable domain, filled in from reference TRBV9 and TRBJ2-7, reads DSGVTQTPKHLITATGQRVTLRCSPRSGDLSVYWYQQSLDQGLQFLIQYYNGEERAKGNILERFSAQQFPDLHSELNLSSLELGDSALYFCASSDSPGHSYEQYFGPGTRLTVT.